A selection of T cell receptor beta chains follows, all from one sample in a study of cytomegalovirus exposure and HLA in healthy donors. TCRdb's table, derived via immunoSEQ multiplex PCR, lists solely in-frame clones and lacks some. The sample comprises hundreds of thousands of clones, 80% to 90% of which are singletons, and 0.2% to 0.25% rests with the top ten. Source material: PBMCs. The source of these receptors is a girl aged 2-15 years in good health and CMV-seronegative. Both conserved end residues are part of each CDR3. D genes are given only for firm matches. The listing skips clone size in some rows; elsewhere it reads once, few, many or a size class.

V gene	CDR3 length	D gene	clone size	J gene	CDR3 DNA	CDR3 protein
TRBV6-4	13	-	-	TRBJ2-1	TGTGCCAGCAGAGCCAGGGGGGACGGGGAGCAGTTCTTC	CASRARGDGEQFF
TRBV7-8	16	-	-	TRBJ2-2	TGTGCCAGCAGCTTTATCAGGAGGGCCTTCGCCGGGGAGCTGTTTTTT	CASSFIRRAFAGELFF
TRBV4-1	17	-	once	TRBJ1-1	TGCGCCAGCAGCAGCAGGGGTCTTGGCAGGGGTAACACTGAAGCTTTCTTT	CASSSRGLGRGNTEAFF
TRBV4-2	16	-	-	TRBJ1-5	TGTGCCAGCAGCCAAGAGCAGGGTTGGGGCAATCAGCCCCAGCATTTT	CASSQEQGWGNQPQHF
TRBV25-1	16	-	-	TRBJ2-1	TGTGCCAGCAGTGAATCCCCAGGTCTAATAGACAATGAGCAGTTCTTC	CASSESPGLIDNEQFF
TRBV10-3	16	TRBD1	-	TRBJ2-3	TGTGCCATCAGTGACAGGGGGCGCGAAGGTACAGATACGCAGTATTTT	CAISDRGREGTDTQYF
TRBV19	13	TRBD1	-	TRBJ1-3	TGTGCCAGTGCGGACAGGGCTGGAAACACCATATATTTT	CASADRAGNTIYF
TRBV12-5	16	-	-	TRBJ2-3	TGTGCTAGTGGTTCCGGGAGCCTTGGGGGCACAGATACGCAGTATTTT	CASGSGSLGGTDTQYF
TRBV5-6	15	TRBD2	-	TRBJ2-7	TGTGCCAGCAGCTTCCGGCCGGGAGGGCCCTACGAGCAGTACTTC	CASSFRPGGPYEQYF
TRBV5-4	14	-	-	TRBJ1-1	TGTGCCAGCAGCCCCGTCGGGGTTAACATCGAAGCTTTCTTT	CASSPVGVNIEAFF
TRBV4-1	13	-	-	TRBJ2-1	TGCGCCAGCAGCCAAGATCCGGACAATGAGCAGTTCTTC	CASSQDPDNEQFF
TRBV29-1	12	-	-	TRBJ1-5	TGCAGCGTTGGGGAGGGCAATCAGCCCCAGCATTTT	CSVGEGNQPQHF
TRBV27	16	-	-	TRBJ2-1	TGTGCCAGCAGGCCTTACCGGGACAAATCCTATAAGGAGCAGTTCTTC	CASRPYRDKSYKEQFF
TRBV4-2	16	TRBD1	once	TRBJ2-5	TGTGCCAGCAGCCATACCGTGGGACAGGGAGGGGAGACCCAGTACTTC	CASSHTVGQGGETQYF
TRBV13	15	TRBD2	-	TRBJ2-1	TGTGCCAGCAGCTTAGACTCTAGCGGGGGGCACGAGCAGTTCTTC	CASSLDSSGGHEQFF
TRBV29-1	15	TRBD1	-	TRBJ1-2	TGCAGCGTTGAAGGCGGCAGGACAGGGCTCTATGGCTACACCTTC	CSVEGGRTGLYGYTF
TRBV10-3	15	-	-	TRBJ1-1	TGTGCCTCGCGTAAGTGGACAGATCTGAACACTGAAGCTTTCTTT	CASRKWTDLNTEAFF
TRBV27	14	TRBD1	-	TRBJ1-2	TGTGCCAGCAGTTTATTTGGGACAGAATATGGCTACACCTTC	CASSLFGTEYGYTF
TRBV11-2	16	TRBD2	-	TRBJ2-2	TGTGCCAGCAGCCCGGGACTAGCGACGAACACCGGGGAGCTGTTTTTT	CASSPGLATNTGELFF
TRBV6-4	13	-	-	TRBJ2-7	TGTGCCAGCAGGAACCAGGCGTGTTTGGAGCAGTACTTC	CASRNQACLEQYF
TRBV5-1	16	TRBD2	-	TRBJ2-1	TGCGCCAGCAGCCGAAACCCGGGACTAGCGGGATCTGAGCAGTTCTTC	CASSRNPGLAGSEQFF
TRBV7-6	14	TRBD1	-	TRBJ1-6	TGTGCCAGCAGCTTGGACAGGGGAGGTTCACCCCTCCACTTT	CASSLDRGGSPLHF
TRBV5-1	16	TRBD1	-	TRBJ2-1	TGCGCCAGCAGTCCCGGGACAGGATTCTCCTACAATGAGCAGTTCTTC	CASSPGTGFSYNEQFF
TRBV7-6	18	-	-	TRBJ2-6	TGTGCCAGCAACAACAGGAGGGGTACTAGCTCTGGGGCCAACGTCCTGACTTTC	CASNNRRGTSSGANVLTF
TRBV11-2	15	TRBD2	-	TRBJ2-1	TGTGCCAGCAGCTCCCCTAGCGGGACTTACAATGAGCAGTTCTTC	CASSSPSGTYNEQFF
TRBV5-1	17	TRBD2	-	TRBJ2-3	TGCGCCAGCAGCTTGGTAACGGCGGGGGGAACCACAGATACGCAGTATTTT	CASSLVTAGGTTDTQYF
TRBV6-1	13	-	once	TRBJ1-3	TGTGCCAGCAGACCAGGGGCCGGAAACACCATATATTTT	CASRPGAGNTIYF
TRBV11-2	16	-	once	TRBJ1-3	TGTGCCAGCAGCTTAGGGCCAGTTCCATATGGAAACACCATATATTTT	CASSLGPVPYGNTIYF
TRBV15	16	TRBD2	-	TRBJ2-1	TGTGCCACCAGCAGGGCACTAGCGGGAGGGGCGGATGAGCAGTTCTTC	CATSRALAGGADEQFF
TRBV20-1	11	-	-	TRBJ2-7	TGCAGTGGGATCGGGGGCTACGAGCAGTACTTC	CSGIGGYEQYF
TRBV19	13	TRBD2	-	TRBJ2-7	TGTGCCAGTAGTTATAGCGGGACCTACGAGCAGTACTTC	CASSYSGTYEQYF
TRBV5-1	15	TRBD1	-	TRBJ2-7	TGCGCCAGCAGCTTGTGGACAGGACCAAACTACGAGCAGTACTTC	CASSLWTGPNYEQYF
TRBV4-1	13	-	few	TRBJ2-2	TGCGCCAGCAGCCGGCGGGACTCCGGGGAGCTGTTTTTT	CASSRRDSGELFF